This entry concerns a single T cell receptor beta chain. Sequenced by immunoSEQ multiplex PCR; TCRdb stores in-frame clones only, minus some. This table holds 45,000 to 55,000 clones, approximately 88% found once. This record belongs to a study of T cell clones after liver transplantation. At the level of the study: Three of the eight recipients were HCV-positive; the rest had non-autoimmune, non-viral transplant indications. Blood was drawn pre-transplant, before withdrawal, and after full or failed withdrawal.

Germline lookup yields CDR1 SQVTM and CDR2 ANQGSEA. With 6 bases clipped from V and 3 bases from J, the junction kept 4 bases outside the gene matches. The CDR3 sequence is 13 residues long. Unstimulated PBMCs were sorted into CD3+CD4+ and CD3+CD8+ populations. The TCR originated in a human donor who received a liver transplant. The chain employs TRBV29-1 and TRBJ2-1, with 8 bases that match TRBD2. Sequenced here: CD4+ T cells from blood, sampled before liver transplant. The CDR3 DNA sequence: TGCAGCGTGGGTGGGACTAGCTACAATGAGCAGTTCTTC. Its translation is CSVGGTSYNEQFF.